The 9 T cell receptor beta chains given below trace back to one sample, sequenced in a study of OX40 agonist ivuxolimab in advanced cancers. Produced via immunoSEQ multiplex PCR; TCRdb's table is partial and in-frame only. The sample lists tens of thousands of clones; 91% were seen once. This specimen was CD4+ or CD8+ T cells sorted from blood, taken in a trial of the OX40 agonist ivuxolimab. These receptor sequences come from an adult with an advanced solid tumor such as melanoma, head and neck, liver or kidney cancer.

The rearrangement joins TRBV30 to TRBJ1-6; tentative D call: TRBD1 (6 bases). This CDR3 contains 13 residues. V was cut by 2 bases and J by 7 bases, with 9 bases left in between. The V gene's germline CDR1 is GTSNPN and CDR2 SVGIG (reference sequence). This CDR3 reads CAWSYTGNSPLHF. CDR3 coding DNA: TGTGCCTGGAGTTACACAGGGAATTCACCCCTCCACTTT.

The rearrangement uses TRBV4-1 and TRBJ2-7, with TRBD1 matching over 9 bases. The germline gives CDR1 MGHRA, CDR2 YSYEKL. This CDR3 contains 17 residues. V was pared by 2 bases and J by 4 bases, with 12 bases of the junction left unmatched. This CDR3 is CASSQYPQGAIGYEQYF. DNA for the CDR3: TGCGCCAGCAGCCAATATCCACAGGGGGCAATTGGGTACGAGCAGTACTTC.

The chain employs TRBV11-2 and TRBJ2-6; tentative D call: TRBD2 (6 bases). CDR3 size: 18 residues. CDR1 and CDR2 (germline): SGHAT, FQNNGV. V dropped 5 bases and J dropped 0 bases, with 17 bases sitting between them. The CDR3 here is CASSKRGLSNSGANVLTF. The DNA for the CDR3 is TGTGCCAGCAGCAAAAGGGGACTGAGCAACTCTGGGGCCAACGTCCTGACTTTC.

This clone was counted only a few times. The chain employs TRBV9 and TRBJ2-1; tentatively, D is TRBD1 (6 bases). The CDR3 loop spans 16 amino acids. The V gene lost 4 bases and the J gene lost 0 bases, with 14 bases spanning the gap. In germline, CDR1 is SGDLS, CDR2 YYNGEE. The CDR3 region is CASSSRDTRSYNEQFF. The CDR3, as DNA: TGTGCCAGCAGCAGCCGGGACACCCGCTCCTACAATGAGCAGTTCTTC.

V and J are TRBV7-9 and TRBJ1-4, with 10 positions matching TRBD1. The CDR3 covers 16 residues. Germline CDR1 is SEHNR and CDR2 is FQNEAQ (reference sequence). The trim removed 6 bases at V and 4 bases at J, leaving 8 bases unmatched. This CDR3 reads CASSRTRDRGNEKLFF. For the CDR3, the DNA is TGTGCCAGCAGTCGAACTCGGGACAGGGGTAATGAAAAACTGTTTTTT.

This CDR3 reads CASSRGGSGANVLTF. For the CDR3, the DNA is TGTGCCAGCAGCCGTGGGGGGTCTGGGGCCAACGTCCTGACTTTC. This chain connects TRBV6-5 to TRBJ2-6; a possible D gene is TRBD2 (6 bases). CDR1 MNHEY and CDR2 SVGAGI come from the germline V gene. V lost 6 bases and J lost 1, with 10 bases in between. CDR3 length: 15 amino acids.

This rearrangement joins TRBV13 to TRBJ2-3, with D possibly TRBD2 on 6 matching bases. CDR3 length equals 14 residues. Deletions cut 1 base from V and 6 bases from J, with 11 bases between. Per the germline V gene, CDR1 is PRHDT and CDR2 is FYEKMQ (reference sequence). CDR3 sequence reads: CASSLAGVRDTQYF. The CDR3 nucleotides read TGTGCCAGCAGCTTAGCGGGAGTTCGGGATACGCAGTATTTT.

Only one count was recorded for this clone. The chain joins TRBV30 to TRBJ2-1, with 7 bases that match TRBD2. In germline, CDR1 is GTSNPN, CDR2 SVGIG (reference sequence). CDR3 length: 15 amino acids. V trimming: 5 bases; J trimming: 0 bases; junction bases outside the gene matches: 7. The CDR3 nucleotides are TGTGCCTGGGGGACTGGCGGGAGCTCCTACAATGAGCAGTTCTTC. Amino acid sequence: CAWGTGGSSYNEQFF.

The V call is TRBV9, the J call TRBJ2-3, with TRBD2 matching 8 bases. CDR1 SGDLS and CDR2 YYNGEE come from the germline V gene. The trim removed 2 bases at V and 6 bases at J, leaving 14 bases unmatched. CDR3 length: 17 amino acids. CDR3 nucleotides: TGTGCCAGCAGCGTGGAGGTAGCGGGAATAGGGCCCGATACGCAGTATTTT. Amino acids: CASSVEVAGIGPDTQYF.